These 18 T cell receptor beta chains came from one sample sequenced in a study of cytomegalovirus exposure and HLA in healthy donors. The PCR contained 60 Vbeta and 13 Jbeta primers. This table comes from immunoSEQ multiplex PCR, and its TCRdb copy is limited to in-frame clones, with some not included. The sample has roughly 130,000 clones, about 74% seen once; the top ten hold 6.5% to 8%. The sequenced sample was PBMCs. These receptors originate from a man aged 40-55 years in good health and CMV-seropositive.

V usage is TRBV10-1 and J usage is TRBJ2-3; TRBD1 matches 9 bases. Trimming cost V 6 bases and J 1 base; bases outside gene matches: 11. Germline CDR1 is WNHNN and CDR2 is SYGVQD (reference sequence). The CDR3 is 17 residues long. The CDR3 here is CASSGGPGQGRTDTQYF. The CDR3 region has the DNA TGCGCCAGCAGCGGCGGACCGGGACAGGGACGCACAGATACGCAGTATTTT.

A remark on this clone: Different DNA sequences within this sample yield the same CDR3. This chain joins TRBV19 and TRBJ2-2, with TRBD1 identical over 7 bases. The CDR3 totals 14 residues. The trim removed 6 bases at V and 3 bases at J, leaving 4 bases unmatched. The germline V gene encodes CDR1 LNHDA and CDR2 SQIVND (reference sequence). The CDR3 DNA is TGTGCCAGTAGAAGAGACAGGGACACCGGGGAGCTGTTTTTT. Translated: CASRRDRDTGELFF.

The chain links TRBV5-5 to TRBJ1-6, with 8 positions matching TRBD1. The length of the CDR3 is 15 residues. Germline lookup yields CDR1 SGHKS and CDR2 YYEKEE (reference sequence). Trimming cost V 2 bases and J 5 bases; bases outside gene matches: 3. The CDR3 here is CASSFQGANNSPLHF. DNA for the CDR3: TGTGCCAGCAGCTTTCAGGGGGCTAATAATTCACCCCTCCACTTT.

This clone occurred a few times. The chain recombines TRBV19 with TRBJ2-7; 10 bases agree with TRBD2. This CDR3 is 15 amino acids long. With 5 bases clipped from V and 3 bases from J, the junction kept 7 bases outside the gene matches. The germline V gene has CDR1 LNHDA and CDR2 SQIVND (reference sequence). CDR3 in DNA: TGTGCCAGTAGTCCTAGCGGGGGAAACCTCTACGAGCAGTACTTC. Residues: CASSPSGGNLYEQYF.

J is TRBJ1-5 and V is TRBV7-6, with D possibly being TRBD1 (6 bases). Trimming shortened V by 1 base and J by 3 bases, and 10 bases separated the two germline ends. There are 15 residues in the CDR3. Germline-derived CDR1 and CDR2 are SGHVS and FNYEAQ. The CDR3 spells CASSLDGGSNQPQHF. The CDR3, as DNA: TGTGCCAGCAGCTTAGATGGGGGCTCCAATCAGCCCCAGCATTTT.

The chain uses TRBV28 and TRBJ1-2, with TRBD1 matching 8 bases. The V gene's germline CDR1 is MDHEN and CDR2 SYDVKM. The CDR3 has 14 residues. V shed 8 bases, J shed 2 bases, and the junction held 7 bases outside the gene matches. The CDR3 loop reads CASVTGGLNYGYTF. The CDR3 nucleotides are TGTGCCAGCGTAACAGGGGGTCTAAACTATGGCTACACCTTC.

The chain employs TRBV7-9 and TRBJ2-1, with TRBD2 matching 7 bases. This CDR3 spans 16 amino acids. CDR1 is SEHNR and CDR2 is FQNEAQ in the germline V gene (reference sequence). J was trimmed by 4 bases and V by 5 bases; bases with no gene match: 11. This CDR3 is CASSLMGLAEYNEQFF. Written as DNA, the CDR3 is TGTGCCAGCAGCCTTATGGGGCTAGCGGAATACAATGAGCAGTTCTTC. Full variable domain (missing parts from reference TRBV7-9 and TRBJ2-1): DTGVSQNPRHKITKRGQNVTFRCDPISEHNRLYWYRQTLGQGPEFLTYFQNEAQLEKSRLLSDRFSAERPKGSFSTLEIQRTEQGDSAMYLCASSLMGLAEYNEQFFGPGTRLTVL.

This chain joins TRBV12-5 and TRBJ2-3; 11 bases agree with TRBD1. The V segment lost 6 bases and the J segment 0 bases; nucleotides outside the gene matches: 5. This CDR3 has 16 residues. Germline V gene data show CDR1 as LGHNT and CDR2 as FRNRAP. The CDR3 reads CASGSGTGGSTDTQYF. CDR3 sequence (DNA): TGTGCTAGTGGCAGTGGGACAGGGGGTAGCACAGATACGCAGTATTTT.

The chain couples TRBV7-9 to TRBJ2-1, with a weak D call TRBD1 (6 bases). Germline-derived CDR1 and CDR2 are SEHNR and FQNEAQ (reference sequence). The CDR3 contains 16 residues. Trimming took off 1 base at V and 2 bases at J, with 12 bases between the two ends. The CDR3: CASSLVGWGPYNEQFF. The DNA for the CDR3 is TGTGCCAGCAGCTTAGTCGGGTGGGGGCCCTACAATGAGCAGTTCTTC.

The V and J genes are TRBV11-2 and TRBJ1-6; 7 nucleotides agree with TRBD1. From germline, CDR1 is SGHAT and CDR2 FQNNGV. V shed 5 bases and J 12 bases; nucleotides not matched to a gene: 7. The CDR3 is made up of 13 amino acids. CDR3 bases: TGTGCCAGCAGCGTGACAGGGATCTTACCCCTCCACTTT. Protein sequence: CASSVTGILPLHF.

The rearrangement links TRBV19 to TRBJ1-2; 7 nucleotides align to TRBD1. Germline lookup yields CDR1 LNHDA and CDR2 SQIVND (reference sequence). Trimming at V came to 2 bases and at J to 8 bases, leaving 5 bases not matched to a gene. The CDR3 extends over 13 amino acids. CDR3 residues: CASSIRQGSGYTF. In nucleotides, the CDR3 is TGTGCCAGTAGTATAAGACAGGGAAGCGGCTACACCTTC.

The chain combines TRBV5-4 with TRBJ1-6; 8 nucleotides line up with TRBD1. Unmatched junction bases numbered 10, after V lost 4 bases and J lost 13 bases. The germline V gene encodes CDR1 SGHNT and CDR2 YYREEE (reference sequence). The CDR3 covers 14 residues. The CDR3: CASSILQGESPLHF. CDR3 nucleotides: TGTGCCAGCAGCATATTACAGGGGGAGAGTCCCCTCCACTTT.

This chain connects TRBV13 to TRBJ2-6, with TRBD1 matching 8 bases. This CDR3 is 18 amino acids long. Trimming cost V 5 bases and J 2 bases; bases outside gene matches: 11. The germline V gene encodes CDR1 PRHDT and CDR2 FYEKMQ (reference sequence). The CDR3, as DNA: TGTGCCAGCAGCCCTACCTACAGGGGGAGGACTGGGGCCAACGTCCTGACTTTC. Encoded protein: CASSPTYRGRTGANVLTF.

CDR3 residues: CASSSTGQTYEQYF. Written as DNA, the CDR3 is TGCGCCAGCAGCTCTACGGGACAGACCTACGAGCAGTACTTC. This rearrangement joins TRBV5-1 to TRBJ2-7, with 7 bases aligning to TRBD1. Germline values: CDR1 SGHRS, CDR2 YFSETQ. This CDR3 spans 14 amino acids. The V and J ends lost 3 bases and 2 bases, in that order; junction bases with no gene match: 5.

This chain joins TRBV7-8 and TRBJ1-1; D unclear. The V end lost 3 bases, the J end lost 0 bases, and 5 bases lay between the germline ends. Germline V CDR1 and CDR2: SGHVS, FQNEAQ. The CDR3 has 13 amino acids. The CDR3 coding sequence is TGTGCCAGCAGCTTGTTAATGAACACTGAAGCTTTCTTT. It is translated as CASSLLMNTEAFF.

The CDR3 is CASSFTNGTGYGYTF. In DNA, the CDR3 is TGTGCCAGCAGCTTTACAAACGGGACAGGCTATGGCTACACCTTC. V gene TRBV11-2 combines with J gene TRBJ1-2; TRBD1 agrees at 8 bases. Germline V gene data show CDR1 as SGHAT and CDR2 as FQNNGV. V shed 3 bases and J 4 bases; nucleotides not matched to a gene: 7. The CDR3 extends over 15 amino acids.

The chain is built from TRBV13 and TRBJ2-7; a possible D gene is TRBD1 (6 bases). The CDR3 is 15 amino acids. Looked up from germline, CDR1 is PRHDT and CDR2 is FYEKMQ (reference sequence). The V and J ends lost 3 bases and 3 bases respectively, with 15 bases between them. DNA of the CDR3: TGTGCCAGCAGCTTGGAAGGCGGACAGCTCTACGAGCAGTACTTC. Translated, it gives CASSLEGGQLYEQYF.

The rearrangement links TRBV30 to TRBJ2-5; 14 bases are shared with TRBD2. The end of the DNA is better explained by TRBJ2-7, so the J call may be wrong. The CDR3 is made up of 21 amino acids. Germline lookup yields CDR1 GTSNPN and CDR2 SVGIG (reference sequence). The CDR3 DNA is TGTGCCTGGAGGAGACAGGGGGCGACTTGGACTAGCGGGAGGAATGCATACGAGCAGTACTTC. This translates into CAWRRQGATWTSGRNAYEQYF.